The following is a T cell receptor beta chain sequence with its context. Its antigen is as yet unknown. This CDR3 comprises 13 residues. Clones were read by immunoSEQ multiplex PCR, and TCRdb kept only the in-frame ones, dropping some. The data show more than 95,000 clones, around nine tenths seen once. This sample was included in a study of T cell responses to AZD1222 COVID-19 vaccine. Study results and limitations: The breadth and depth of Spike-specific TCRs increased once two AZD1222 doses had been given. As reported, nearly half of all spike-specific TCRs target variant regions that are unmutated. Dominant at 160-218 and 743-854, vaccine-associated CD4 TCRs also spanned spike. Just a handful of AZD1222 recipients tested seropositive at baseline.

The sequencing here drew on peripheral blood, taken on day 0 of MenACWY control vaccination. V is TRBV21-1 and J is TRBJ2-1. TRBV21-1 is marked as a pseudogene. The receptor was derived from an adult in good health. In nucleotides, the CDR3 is TGTGCCAGCAGCAAAATGGTTAGGATTGAGCAGTTCTTC. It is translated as CASSKMVRIEQFF.